This T cell receptor beta chain derives from a study of patients and donors after allogeneic stem cell transplantation. The CDR3 consists of 16 residues. V trimming: 1 base; J trimming: 1 base; junction bases outside the gene matches: 6. Germline V gene lookup returns CDR1 SGHRS and CDR2 YFSETQ. This clonotype was seen a few times. TCRdb reprocessed the RT-PCR reads with MiXCR, giving one entry per CDR3 protein. The table records more than 850,000 distinct CDR3 sequences, approximately 19% of them present only once. Sequenced material: blood, either unsorted or a sorted T cell fraction (not recorded which). The J gene is TRBJ2-7, the V gene TRBV5-1; TRBD2 matches at 9 bases. The origin of this receptor is a human donor who was either an allogeneic HSCT recipient or a stem cell or donor lymphocyte infusion donor (not recorded which). It is not recorded whose cells these are; they may come from a transplant donor. The CDR3 nucleotides are TGCGCCAGCAGCTTGTTTGGTCTAGCGGGGTCCTACGAGCAGTACTTC. This sequence encodes CASSLFGLAGSYEQYF.